This T cell receptor beta chain derives from a study of long-term antiretroviral therapy in people with HIV. General study points: With ART, diversity went up but was still lower than in transplant donor controls.

Trimming stripped 0 bases from V and 6 bases from J, with 12 bases between. Germline V CDR1 and CDR2: LGHNA, YNFKEQ. The CDR3 spans 16 residues. Version v3.0 of the immunoSEQ assay ran at survey level. TCRdb's copy holds only in-frame clones and misses some; the assay was immunoSEQ multiplex PCR. This sample yields some 23,000 clones, of which 88% are seen a single time; 5.3% belongs to the top ten. This clone was seen only a few times. Its specificity is not known. One or more pre-ART and two or more post-ART PBMC samples were available from each donor. People in the study who had HIV all got their treatment in the United States.

The rearrangement uses TRBV4-2 and TRBJ1-6; tentatively, D is TRBD1 (5 bases). The specimen comprised unsorted PBMCs, sampled around 4.5 years after starting antiretroviral therapy. The source of this sequence is a man aged 25 to 40 with HIV. The CDR3 region is CASSQELPGSNSPLHF. The CDR3 DNA sequence: TGTGCCAGCAGCCAAGAATTGCCAGGGAGTAATTCACCCCTCCACTTT.